The entry below gives a single T cell receptor (beta chain) sequence along with its context. Here immunoSEQ multiplex PCR was the method, and the copy in TCRdb shows in-frame clones only, minus some. The table records about 68,000 clones, less than 98% of them present only once. This record belongs to a study of technical replicates of blood from a few donors. The V gene's germline CDR1 is MNHEY and CDR2 SMNVEV (reference sequence). The CDR3 totals 17 residues. V was clipped by 5 bases and J by 5 bases; unmatched bases: 13. This chain uses TRBV27 with TRBJ2-2; 8 bases agree with TRBD1. The sequencing sample was made of T cells isolated from PBMCs. The sequence derives from a human donor in good health. CDR3: CASSLHTGTGATGELFF. The CDR3 nucleotides are TGTGCCAGCAGTCTACATACCGGGACAGGAGCGACCGGGGAGCTGTTTTTT.